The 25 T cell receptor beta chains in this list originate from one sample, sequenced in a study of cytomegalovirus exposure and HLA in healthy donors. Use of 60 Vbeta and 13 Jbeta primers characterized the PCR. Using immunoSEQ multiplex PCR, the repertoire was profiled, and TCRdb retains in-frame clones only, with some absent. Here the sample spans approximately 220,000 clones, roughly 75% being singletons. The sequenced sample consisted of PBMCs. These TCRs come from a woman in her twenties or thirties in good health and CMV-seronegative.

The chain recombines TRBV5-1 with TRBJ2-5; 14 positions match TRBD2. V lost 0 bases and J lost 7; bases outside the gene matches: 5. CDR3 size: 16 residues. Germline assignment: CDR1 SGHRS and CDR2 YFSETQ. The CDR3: CASSLGGLAGAGTQYF. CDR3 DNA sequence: TGCGCCAGCAGCTTGGGGGGACTAGCGGGGGCCGGGACCCAGTACTTC.

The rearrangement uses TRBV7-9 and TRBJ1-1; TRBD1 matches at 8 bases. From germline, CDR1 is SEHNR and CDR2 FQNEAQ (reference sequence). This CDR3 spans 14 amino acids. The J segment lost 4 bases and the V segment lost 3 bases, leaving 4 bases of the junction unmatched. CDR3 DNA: TGTGCCAGCAGCTTCCCAACAGGGGGCACTGAAGCTTTCTTT. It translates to CASSFPTGGTEAFF.

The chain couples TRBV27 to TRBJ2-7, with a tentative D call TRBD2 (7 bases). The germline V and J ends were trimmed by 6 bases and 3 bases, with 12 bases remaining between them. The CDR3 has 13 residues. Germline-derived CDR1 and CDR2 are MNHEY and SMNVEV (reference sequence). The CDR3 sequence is CASRGGGGYEQYF. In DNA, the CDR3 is TGTGCCAGCAGGGGGGGCGGGGGCTACGAGCAGTACTTC.

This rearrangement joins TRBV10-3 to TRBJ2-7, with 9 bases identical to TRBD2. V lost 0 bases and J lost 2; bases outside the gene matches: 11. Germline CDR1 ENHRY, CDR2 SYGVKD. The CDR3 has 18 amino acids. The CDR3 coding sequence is TGTGCCATCAGTGAGTCAGGAGGCGGGCTAGCGGGGACCTACGAGCAGTACTTC. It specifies CAISESGGGLAGTYEQYF.

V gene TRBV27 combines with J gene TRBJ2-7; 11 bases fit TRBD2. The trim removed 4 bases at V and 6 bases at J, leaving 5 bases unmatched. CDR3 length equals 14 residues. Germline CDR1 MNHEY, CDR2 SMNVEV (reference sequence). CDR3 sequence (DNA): TGTGCCAGCAGTTCACTAGCGGGAGTTCTCGAGCAGTACTTC. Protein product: CASSSLAGVLEQYF.

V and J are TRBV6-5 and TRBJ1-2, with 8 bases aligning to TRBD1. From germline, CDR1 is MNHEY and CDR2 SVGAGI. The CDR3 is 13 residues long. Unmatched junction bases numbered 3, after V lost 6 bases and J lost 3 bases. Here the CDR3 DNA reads TGTGCCAGCAGGAAACAGGGGGACTATGGCTACACCTTC. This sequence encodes CASRKQGDYGYTF.

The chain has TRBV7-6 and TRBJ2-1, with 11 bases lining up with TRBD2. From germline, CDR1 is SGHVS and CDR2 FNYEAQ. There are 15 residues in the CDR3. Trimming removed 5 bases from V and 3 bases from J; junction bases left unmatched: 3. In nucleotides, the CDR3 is TGTGCCAGCAGCCCGGGACTAGCGGTCTACAATGAGCAGTTCTTC. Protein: CASSPGLAVYNEQFF. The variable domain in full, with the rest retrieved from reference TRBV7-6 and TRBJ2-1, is GAGVSQSPRYKVTKRGQDVALRCDPISGHVSLYWYRQALGQGPEFLTYFNYEAQQDKSGLPNDRFSAERPEGSISTLTIQRTEQRDSAMYRCASSPGLAVYNEQFFGPGTRLTVL.

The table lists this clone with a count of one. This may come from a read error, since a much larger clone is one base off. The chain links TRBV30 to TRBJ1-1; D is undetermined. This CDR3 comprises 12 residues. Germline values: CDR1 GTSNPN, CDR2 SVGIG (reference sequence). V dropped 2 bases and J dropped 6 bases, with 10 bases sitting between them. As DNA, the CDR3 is TGTGCCTGGAGTTTGGGGAGACCTGAAGCTTTCTTT. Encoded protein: CAWSLGRPEAFF.

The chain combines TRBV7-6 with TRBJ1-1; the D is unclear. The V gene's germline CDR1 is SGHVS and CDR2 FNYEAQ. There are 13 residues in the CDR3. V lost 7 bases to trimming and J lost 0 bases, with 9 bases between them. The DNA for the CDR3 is TGTGCCAGCACGAGCCGGGTGAACACTGAAGCTTTCTTT. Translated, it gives CASTSRVNTEAFF.

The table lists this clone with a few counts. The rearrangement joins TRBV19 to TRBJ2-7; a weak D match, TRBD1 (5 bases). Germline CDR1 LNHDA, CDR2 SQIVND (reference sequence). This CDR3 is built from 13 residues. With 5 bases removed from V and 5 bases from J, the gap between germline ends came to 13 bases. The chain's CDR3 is CASSWQGSNEQYF. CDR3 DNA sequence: TGTGCCAGTAGTTGGCAGGGATCCAACGAGCAGTACTTC.

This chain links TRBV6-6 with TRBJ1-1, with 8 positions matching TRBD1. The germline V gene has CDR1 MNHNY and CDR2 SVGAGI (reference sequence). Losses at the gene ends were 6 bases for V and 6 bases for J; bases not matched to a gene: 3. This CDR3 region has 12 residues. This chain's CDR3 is CASSRGLAEAFF. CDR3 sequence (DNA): TGTGCCAGCAGCAGGGGGCTCGCTGAAGCTTTCTTT.

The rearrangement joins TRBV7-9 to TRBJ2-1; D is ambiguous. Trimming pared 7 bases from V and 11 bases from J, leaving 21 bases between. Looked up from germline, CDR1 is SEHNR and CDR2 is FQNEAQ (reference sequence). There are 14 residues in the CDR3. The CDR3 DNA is TGTGCCAGCACCCTAGATACCTCTTTGAGGAAGCAGTTCTTC. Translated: CASTLDTSLRKQFF.

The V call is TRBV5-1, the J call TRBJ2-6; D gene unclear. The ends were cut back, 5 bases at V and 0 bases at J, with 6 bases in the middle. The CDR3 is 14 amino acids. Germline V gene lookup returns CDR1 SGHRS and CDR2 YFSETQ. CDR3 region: CASSKSSGANVLTF. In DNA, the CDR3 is TGCGCCAGCAGTAAGAGCTCTGGGGCCAACGTCCTGACTTTC.

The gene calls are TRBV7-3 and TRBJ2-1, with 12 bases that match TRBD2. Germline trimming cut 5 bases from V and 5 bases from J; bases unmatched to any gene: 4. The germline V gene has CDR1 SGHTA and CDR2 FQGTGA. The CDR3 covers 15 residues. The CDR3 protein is CASSRTSGENNEQFF. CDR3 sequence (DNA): TGTGCCAGCAGCAGGACTAGCGGGGAGAACAATGAGCAGTTCTTC.

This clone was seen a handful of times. The CDR3 loop is CASSMMGARVYEQYF. CDR3 bases: TGTGCCAGTAGTATGATGGGGGCACGAGTGTACGAGCAGTACTTC. The chain combines TRBV19 with TRBJ2-7; a weak D match, TRBD1 (6 bases). Per germline, CDR1 LNHDA and CDR2 SQIVND (reference sequence). With 3 bases removed from V and 4 bases from J, the gap between germline ends came to 16 bases. The CDR3 loop spans 15 amino acids.

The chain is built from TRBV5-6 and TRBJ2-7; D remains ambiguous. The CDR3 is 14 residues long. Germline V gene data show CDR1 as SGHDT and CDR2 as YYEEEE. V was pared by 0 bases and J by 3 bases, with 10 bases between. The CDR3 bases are TGTGCCAGCAGCTTGGAATTGGCAGTCTACGAGCAGTACTTC. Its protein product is CASSLELAVYEQYF.

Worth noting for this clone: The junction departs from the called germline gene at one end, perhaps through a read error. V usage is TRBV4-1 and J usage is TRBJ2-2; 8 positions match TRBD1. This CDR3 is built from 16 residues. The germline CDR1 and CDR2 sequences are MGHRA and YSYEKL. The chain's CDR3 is CASSQDRDRPNRELFF. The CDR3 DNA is TGTGCCAGCAGCCAGGACCGGGACAGGCCTAACCGGGAGCTGTTTTTT.

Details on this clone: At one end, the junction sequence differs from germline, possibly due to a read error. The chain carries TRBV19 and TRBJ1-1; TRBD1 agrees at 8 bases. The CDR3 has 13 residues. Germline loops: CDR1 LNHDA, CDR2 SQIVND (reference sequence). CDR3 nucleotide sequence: TGTGACAGTAGACTAGGGACAGGAGTAGAAGCTTTCTTT. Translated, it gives CDSRLGTGVEAFF. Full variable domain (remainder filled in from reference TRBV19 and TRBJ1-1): DGGITQSPKYLFRKEGQNVTLSCEQNLNHDAMYWYRQDPGQGLRLIYYSQIVNDFQKGDIAEGYSVSREKKESFPLTVTSAQKNPTAFYLCDSRLGTGVEAFFGQGTRLTVV.

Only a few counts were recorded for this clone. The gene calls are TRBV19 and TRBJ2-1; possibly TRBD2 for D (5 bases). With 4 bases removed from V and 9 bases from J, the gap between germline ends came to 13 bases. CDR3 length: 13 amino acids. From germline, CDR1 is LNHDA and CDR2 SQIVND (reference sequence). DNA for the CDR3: TGTGCCAGTAGTAGCCTTAGCGACACTGAGCAGTTCTTC. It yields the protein CASSSLSDTEQFF.

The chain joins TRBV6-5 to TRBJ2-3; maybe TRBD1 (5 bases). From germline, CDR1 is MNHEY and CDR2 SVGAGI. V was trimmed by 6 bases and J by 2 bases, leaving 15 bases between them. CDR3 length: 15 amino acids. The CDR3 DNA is TGTGCCAGCAGCCCTGGACAAGTATACACAGATACGCAGTATTTT. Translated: CASSPGQVYTDTQYF.

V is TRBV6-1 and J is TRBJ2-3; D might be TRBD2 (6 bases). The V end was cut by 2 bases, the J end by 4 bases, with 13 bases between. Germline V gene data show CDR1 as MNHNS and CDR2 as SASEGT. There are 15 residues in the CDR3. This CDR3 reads CASSETAGSPDTQYF. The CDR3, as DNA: TGTGCCAGCAGTGAAACGGCGGGGTCACCAGATACGCAGTATTTT.

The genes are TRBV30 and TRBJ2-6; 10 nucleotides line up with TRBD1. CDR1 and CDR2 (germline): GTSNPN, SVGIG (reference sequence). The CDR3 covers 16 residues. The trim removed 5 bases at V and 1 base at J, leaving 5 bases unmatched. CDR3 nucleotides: TGTGCCTGGGGGACAGGGGCAATATCTGGGGCCAACGTCCTGACTTTC. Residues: CAWGTGAISGANVLTF.

The CDR3 nucleotides read TGTGCCACCCTCCTTGACGGGGGAAGCACAGATACGCAGTATTTT. As protein: CATLLDGGSTDTQYF. The V and J genes are TRBV7-2 and TRBJ2-3; a weak D match, TRBD2 (6 bases). Trimming removed 10 bases at V and 0 bases at J, with 17 bases between. CDR1 is SGHTA, CDR2 FQGNSA, per germline. CDR3 length: 15 residues.

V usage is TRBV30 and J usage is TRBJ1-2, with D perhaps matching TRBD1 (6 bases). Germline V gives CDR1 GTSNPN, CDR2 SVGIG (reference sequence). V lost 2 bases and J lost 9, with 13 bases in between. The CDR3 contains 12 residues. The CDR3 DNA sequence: TGTGCCTGGAGTCCCGGGGGGCAAAGCTACACCTTC. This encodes CAWSPGGQSYTF.

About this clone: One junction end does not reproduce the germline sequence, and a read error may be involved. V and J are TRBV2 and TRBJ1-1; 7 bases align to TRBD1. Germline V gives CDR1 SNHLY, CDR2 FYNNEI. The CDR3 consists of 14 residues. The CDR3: CASSEQGDNTEALF. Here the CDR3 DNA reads TGTGCCAGCAGTGAACAGGGGGATAACACTGAAGCTCTCTTT.